This T cell receptor (beta chain) appears in the sequencing data of a study of blood T cell repertoires in COVID-19 (dated by TCRdb to about 2020). About the investigation overall: Samples from collaborators originated in the United States, Italy and Spain and spanned both the acute and convalescent phases of COVID-19. Samples were obtained from the ongoing ImmuneRACE study (first 160 participants) and from some 1,200 subjects provided by 6 global collaborators. A freely available public database, intended as a resource for researchers studying the immune response to SARS-CoV-2, is where the repertoires were released. Where available, HLA class I and class II types were taken from metadata supplied by the sample provider and were not determined by assay-based typing. Nearly every sample came with metadata listing a de-identified subject ID, COVID-19 status, age in years and sex. The dataset comprised deeply sampled blood TCRbeta repertoires from subjects exposed to, actively infected with, or recovered from COVID-19. The prospective study material was composed of cDNA or gDNA derived from T cells, B-cell-depleted T cells, or PBMCs. Points the paper makes about the study in general: Clinical and demographic metadata were provided uncurated, with the amount varying by source and participant.

Whole blood was collected in K2EDTA tubes by collaborating institutions according to the institutions' own protocols. For TCRbeta analysis, collaborator samples were shipped as frozen whole blood, as isolated PBMCs, or as DNA extracted from either sample type. Counted from cysteine to phenylalanine, this CDR3 has 12 amino acids. Of all the DNA, just the CDR3 is kept, 36 bases in frame from base 1. Trimming costs V 8 bases and J 0 bases, and their ends lie 7 bases apart. The germline V gene (reference sequence) gives CDR1 as LNHDA and CDR2 as SQIVND. The immunoSEQ Assay, a bias-controlled multiplex PCR, was used to amplify TCRbeta CDR3 regions from genomic DNA. Per the source publication's procedure: The number of nucleated cells in each sample was estimated by amplification of reference gene primers within the assay. To quantify the absolute abundance of each unique TCRbeta CDR3 rearrangement, sequence reads were collapsed and filtered. For each sample, productive Simpson clonality was calculated as the square root of Simpson's diversity index over productive rearrangements. TCRdb provides this immuneACCESS table in a form limited to in-frame rearrangements. Some clones are lacking; in checked studies, under half of them reflect an unresolved V gene, and why the rest are absent is not known. The DNA gave D and trimming, while V, J and clone size come from that table. For this sample the table gives about 210,000 clones, of which about 91% were detected only once. The top ten hold more than 0.95% of the sample.

Remarks on this clone: It has no known antigen specificity. Base qualities are not recorded, but no much larger clone differs from it by a single base.

The chain employs TRBV19 and TRBJ1-1; no confident D gene assignment can be made. This receptor was taken from a young man with acute or convalescent COVID-19. The sequenced sample was peripheral blood. In nucleotides, the sequence is TGTGCCAGTTTCAGGTTGAACACTGAAGCTTTCTTT. This translates into CASFRLNTEAFF.